This T cell receptor (beta chain) was documented in a study of shared clonotypes between healthy human individuals. Study summary: For every donor, three CD4 naive, three CD4 memory, two CD8 naive and one CD8 memory plates were used.

Study conclusions and caveats: Generation of non-shared clonotypes was less probable than generation of clonotypes shared by all four donors. In having few donors, the study represented limited genetic and exposure-history diversity.

A single count supports this clone. What it binds is unknown. Germline lookup yields CDR1 SGHTA and CDR2 FQGNSA. V shed 3 bases and J shed 1 base, with 6 bases lying between them. The CDR3 extends over 13 amino acids. Each subset's genomic DNA was split evenly across several immunoSEQ plates. Profiled with immunoSEQ multiplex PCR; TCRdb holds only in-frame clones, not every one. The sample records around 980,000 clones, about four fifths being singletons. The chain couples TRBV7-2 to TRBJ2-5, with D uncertain. The TCR sequence derives from a man between 18 and 35 years old in good health. Some clones in this sample may be carry-over from other donors' samples. Sample: memory CD4+ T cells from PBMCs. Subset in this sample: CD45RA-negative fraction. The DNA of the CDR3 is TGTGCCAGCAGCTTTTGGACCCAAGAGACCCAGTACTTC. It translates to CASSFWTQETQYF. The full variable domain, with the rest looked up from reference TRBV7-2 and TRBJ2-5, is GAGVSQSPSNKVTEKGKDVELRCDPISGHTALYWYRQSLGQGLEFLIYFQGNSAPDKSGLPSDRFSAERTGGSVSTLTIQRTQQEDSAVYLCASSFWTQETQYFGPGTRLLVL.